This T cell receptor (beta chain) was recovered during a study of PD-1 blockade in classical Hodgkin lymphoma. Time point denoted: cycle 4 day 1 (C4D1), after 6 weeks of nivolumab. Brentuximab vedotin exposure varied among the patients, all of whom had relapsed after autologous stem cell transplantation. Assay: immunoSEQ multiplex PCR; the TCRdb copy retains only in-frame clones and omits some. The sample shows nearly 50,000 clones, about 76% of them seen only once. This CDR3 is 16 amino acids long. The sequencing used peripheral blood mononuclear cells (PBMCs), collected before the fourth cycle of nivolumab. The TCR was taken from a human donor with classical Hodgkin lymphoma. The rearrangement links TRBV21-1 to TRBJ1-5. TRBV21-1 is a pseudogene. In DNA, the CDR3 is TGTGCCAGCAGTGTGCGCTTACATTGGCATCATCAGCCCCAGCATTTT. This encodes CASSVRLHWHHQPQHF.